The 2 T cell receptor beta chains listed next were all sequenced from one sample in a study of early T cells in non-severe SARS-CoV-2 infection. One entry per CDR3 protein results from TCRdb running MiXCR on the 5' RACE reads. The sample lists tens of thousands of distinct CDR3 sequences, approximately 5.6% occurring once. The material sequenced was whole blood. The receptors shown here come from an adult who was a healthcare worker with PCR-confirmed SARS-CoV-2 infection or an uninfected control (not recorded which).

The chain uses TRBV7-6 and TRBJ2-3, with D perhaps TRBD1 or TRBD2 (5 bases each). V was shortened by 3 bases and J by 5 bases, with 6 bases between the two germline ends. The germline gives CDR1 SGHVS, CDR2 FNYEAQ. The CDR3 sequence is 12 residues long. As DNA, the CDR3 is TGTGCCAGCAGCTTTGGGGGAGATACGCAGTATTTT. Translating it yields CASSFGGDTQYF.

This clonotype was detected only a few times. The V and J genes are TRBV6-1 and TRBJ2-1, with 10 bases fitting TRBD2. CDR3 size: 18 residues. From germline, CDR1 is MNHNS and CDR2 SASEGT. V was pared by 6 bases and J by 6 bases, with 17 bases of the junction left unmatched. This CDR3 reads CASRYLAGVPQMANEQFF. The CDR3 DNA sequence: TGTGCCAGCAGGTATCTAGCGGGAGTGCCGCAAATGGCCAATGAGCAGTTCTTC.